This passage covers 13 T cell receptor beta chains from one sample sequenced in a study of cytomegalovirus exposure and HLA in healthy donors. The method was immunoSEQ multiplex PCR; TCRdb's version includes in-frame clones alone and lacks a portion of them. The table has about 98,000 clones, around 88% seen once. Sequenced: PBMCs. These receptor sequences come from a young woman in good health and CMV-seronegative.

This rearrangement joins TRBV18 to TRBJ1-3, with 7 bases identical to TRBD1. With 3 bases clipped from V and 0 bases from J, the junction kept 14 bases outside the gene matches. This CDR3 contains 19 residues. Germline V gene sequence: CDR1 KGHSH, CDR2 LQKENI. The CDR3 DNA reads TGTGCCAGCTCACCCCAACTCAAGACAGGGAAATCCTCTGGAAACACCATATATTTT. Protein: CASSPQLKTGKSSGNTIYF.

This rearrangement joins TRBV25-1 to TRBJ2-1; tentative D call: TRBD2 (5 bases). Germline-derived CDR1 and CDR2 are MGHDK and SYGVNS. This CDR3 is 16 amino acids long. V gave up 1 base and J gave up 5 bases, with 15 bases separating them. CDR3 DNA: TGTGCCAGCAGTGAATTAGAGGGCAATACGGACAATGAGCAGTTCTTC. It encodes CASSELEGNTDNEQFF.

V usage is TRBV9 and J usage is TRBJ2-3; tentatively, D is TRBD1 (7 bases). V dropped 2 bases and J dropped 2 bases, with 18 bases sitting between them. CDR3 length: 17 amino acids. CDR1 is SGDLS and CDR2 is YYNGEE in the germline V gene. This CDR3 is CASSVRGDSSFTDTQYF. For the CDR3, the DNA is TGTGCCAGCAGCGTTAGGGGGGACAGTTCTTTCACAGATACGCAGTATTTT.

The chain carries TRBV12-5 and TRBJ2-1; possible D gene TRBD2, 5 bases. This CDR3 contains 17 residues. V was cut by 0 bases and J by 4 bases, with 16 bases left in between. Looked up from germline, CDR1 is LGHNT and CDR2 is FRNRAP. CDR3 nucleotide sequence: TGTGCTAGTGGTTTGGTAAACTCGGGATTAGGGTACAATGAGCAGTTCTTC. It translates to CASGLVNSGLGYNEQFF.

The chain carries TRBV5-1 and TRBJ1-3; no firm D call. V was trimmed by 4 bases and J by 7 bases, leaving 12 bases between them. The CDR3 contains 13 residues. Germline V gene data show CDR1 as SGHRS and CDR2 as YFSETQ. CDR3 sequence reads: CASSTSPRNTIYF. In nucleotides, the CDR3 is TGCGCCAGCAGCACGAGCCCGAGGAACACCATATATTTT.

This clone has only one observation. V usage is TRBV5-1 and J usage is TRBJ2-7; maybe TRBD2 (5 bases). The CDR3 covers 14 residues. Germline V lookup: CDR1 SGHRS, CDR2 YFSETQ. V lost 4 bases, J lost 3 bases, and 14 bases lay in between. DNA for the CDR3: TGCGCCAGCAGCCAAGGGTTCGGAGGCTACGAGCAGTACTTC. Its translation: CASSQGFGGYEQYF. The whole variable domain, remainder taken from reference TRBV5-1 and TRBJ2-7, is KAGVTQTPRYLIKTRGQQVTLSCSPISGHRSVSWYQQTPGQGLQFLFEYFSETQRNKGNFPGRFSGRQFSNSRSEMNVSTLELGDSALYLCASSQGFGGYEQYFGPGTRLTVT.

The gene calls are TRBV19 and TRBJ2-7; D perhaps matches TRBD2 (6 bases). This CDR3 is 15 amino acids long. Germline-derived CDR1 and CDR2 are LNHDA and SQIVND (reference sequence). Trimming stripped 3 bases from V and 2 bases from J, with 14 bases between. CDR3 nucleotides: TGTGCCAGTAGTATGACGCTAGCGACCACCTACGAGCAGTACTTC. This translates into CASSMTLATTYEQYF.

V is TRBV2 and J is TRBJ1-2; D may be TRBD1 (6 bases). The ends were cut back, 6 bases at V and 5 bases at J, with 13 bases in the middle. The germline CDR1 and CDR2 sequences are SNHLY and FYNNEI. CDR3 length: 13 residues. The CDR3 protein is CASRDSGGYGYTF. The CDR3 nucleotides are TGTGCCAGCAGGGACAGTGGGGGATATGGCTACACCTTC.

The chain uses TRBV5-8 and TRBJ1-2, with 9 bases that match TRBD1. J lost 1 base, V lost 4 bases, and 5 bases had no gene match. CDR1 SGHTS and CDR2 YDEGEE come from the germline V gene. The CDR3 has 15 amino acids. As DNA, the CDR3 is TGTGCCAGCAGCGGAAGACAGGGGGGTAACTATGGCTACACCTTC. This sequence encodes CASSGRQGGNYGYTF.

The V call is TRBV27, the J call TRBJ2-1, with 8 nucleotides matching TRBD1. V trimming: 2 bases; J trimming: 4 bases; junction bases outside the gene matches: 7. Germline values: CDR1 MNHEY, CDR2 SMNVEV (reference sequence). The length of the CDR3 is 16 residues. Here the CDR3 DNA reads TGTGCCAGCAGTTTACAGGGGGCGGATTCTTACAATGAGCAGTTCTTC. As protein: CASSLQGADSYNEQFF.

This clone was detected only a few times. This chain connects TRBV14 to TRBJ2-7, with no clear D. The CDR3 is 14 amino acids. CDR1 is SGHDN, CDR2 FVKESK, per germline. V dropped 4 bases and J dropped 0 bases, with 10 bases sitting between them. The CDR3 region is CASSPRVLSYEQYF. CDR3 bases: TGTGCCAGCAGCCCCCGAGTGCTCTCCTACGAGCAGTACTTC.

V and J are TRBV5-6 and TRBJ1-4, with D perhaps matching TRBD1 (5 bases). The CDR3 is 13 residues long. The V gene's germline CDR1 is SGHDT and CDR2 YYEEEE. V was clipped by 2 bases and J by 5 bases, with 7 bases between them. CDR3 loop: CASSFGGNEKLFF. CDR3 DNA: TGTGCCAGCAGCTTTGGGGGGAATGAAAAACTGTTTTTT. The entire variable domain, with the rest obtained from reference TRBV5-6 and TRBJ1-4, is as follows: DAGVTQSPTHLIKTRGQQVTLRCSPKSGHDTVSWYQQALGQGPQFIFQYYEEEERQRGNFPDRFSGHQFPNYSSELNVNALLLGDSALYLCASSFGGNEKLFFGSGTQLSVL.

CDR3 sequence reads: CASSIDTSSGNTIYF. The DNA for the CDR3 is TGCGCCAGCAGCATTGACACCAGCTCTGGAAACACCATATATTTT. The J gene is TRBJ1-3, the V gene TRBV5-1; no clear D gene. Germline-derived CDR1 and CDR2 are SGHRS and YFSETQ. CDR3 length: 15 residues. Trimming removed 4 bases at V and 0 bases at J, with 11 bases between. Full variable domain (remainder filled in from reference TRBV5-1 and TRBJ1-3): KAGVTQTPRYLIKTRGQQVTLSCSPISGHRSVSWYQQTPGQGLQFLFEYFSETQRNKGNFPGRFSGRQFSNSRSEMNVSTLELGDSALYLCASSIDTSSGNTIYFGEGSWLTVV.